The 9 T cell receptor beta chains below were found in one sample sequenced in a study of beta chain features in type 1 diabetes. Sequenced material consisted of expressed TCRB transcripts (all of the isolated RNA was reverse transcribed). Clones were read by immunoSEQ multiplex PCR, and TCRdb kept only the in-frame ones, dropping some. The data hold hundreds of thousands of clones, with roughly a sixth observed a single time. The sample consisted of naive CD4+ T cells from blood. These TCRs come from a young man in good health.

A few counts support this clone. The rearrangement joins TRBV7-3 to TRBJ2-2; 8 nucleotides agree with TRBD1. Germline CDR1 SGHTA, CDR2 FQGTGA. V gave up 8 bases and J gave up 5 bases; unmatched junction bases: 10. CDR3 length: 15 amino acids. This CDR3 reads CASRPTGVLTGELFF. CDR3 nucleotide sequence: TGTGCCAGCCGACCGACAGGGGTATTGACCGGGGAGCTGTTTTTT.

This clone was found a few times. J is TRBJ1-2 and V is TRBV28, with 10 bases aligning to TRBD1. Germline trimming cut 5 bases from V and 3 bases from J; bases unmatched to any gene: 9. CDR3 size: 16 residues. Germline V gives CDR1 MDHEN, CDR2 SYDVKM. CDR3 DNA: TGTGCCAGCAGTCCGATTCGACAGGGGGCGGACTATGGCTACACCTTC. Protein product: CASSPIRQGADYGYTF.

This clone showed up just a few times. The chain employs TRBV30 and TRBJ1-5, with D tentatively TRBD1 (5 bases). Trimming cost V 2 bases and J 2 bases, with 13 bases left between them. Germline CDR1 is GTSNPN and CDR2 is SVGIG (reference sequence). The CDR3 runs to 15 residues. CDR3 sequence: CAWSPAGSGNQPQHF. CDR3 nucleotide sequence: TGTGCCTGGAGTCCGGCAGGGTCGGGCAATCAGCCCCAGCATTTT. Full variable domain (rest looked up from reference TRBV30 and TRBJ1-5): SQTIHQWPATLVQPVGSPLSLECTVEGTSNPNLYWYRQAAGRGLQLLFYSVGIGQISSEVPQNLSASRPQDRQFILSSKKLLLSDSGFYLCAWSPAGSGNQPQHFGDGTRLSIL.

In this sample, this clone turned up a few times. The same CDR3 also results from other DNA sequences found in this sample. The V and J genes are TRBV9 and TRBJ2-3; D is unclear. This CDR3 is 13 amino acids long. V gave up 0 bases and J gave up 2 bases, with 4 bases separating them. CDR1 is SGDLS, CDR2 YYNGEE, per germline. In DNA, the CDR3 is TGTGCCAGCAGCGTAGATCTCACAGATACGCAGTATTTT. This gives the protein CASSVDLTDTQYF. The full variable domain, with the rest looked up from reference TRBV9 and TRBJ2-3, is DSGVTQTPKHLITATGQRVTLRCSPRSGDLSVYWYQQSLDQGLQFLIQYYNGEERAKGNILERFSAQQFPDLHSELNLSSLELGDSALYFCASSVDLTDTQYFGPGTRLTVL.

V and J are TRBV5-4 and TRBJ2-1; 9 positions agree with TRBD2. Per the germline V gene, CDR1 is SGHNT and CDR2 is YYREEE (reference sequence). The ends lost 0 bases at V and 0 bases at J; junction bases unmatched: 4. The CDR3 is 17 amino acids. The CDR3 loop reads CASSLASGKSSYNEQFF. The CDR3 DNA sequence: TGTGCCAGCAGCTTGGCTAGCGGGAAGAGCTCCTACAATGAGCAGTTCTTC. Combining the CDR3 with reference TRBV5-4 and TRBJ2-1 gives the whole variable domain ETGVTQSPTHLIKTRGQQVTLRCSSQSGHNTVSWYQQALGQGPQFIFQYYREEENGRGNFPPRFSGLQFPNYSSELNVNALELDDSALYLCASSLASGKSSYNEQFFGPGTRLTVL.

There are a few counts of this clone. CDR3 sequence reads: CASSKVLVVGGSYEQYF. The DNA for the CDR3 is TGTGCCAGCAGCAAAGTGTTGGTGGTCGGAGGCTCCTACGAGCAGTACTTC. V and J are TRBV21-1 and TRBJ2-7; the D call in the table, TRBD2, was not verified against the DNA. TRBV21-1 counts as a pseudogene. This CDR3 has 17 residues.

V is TRBV7-9 and J is TRBJ1-2; D is unresolved. CDR1 and CDR2 from the germline V gene are SEHNR and FQNEAQ (reference sequence). The CDR3 runs to 15 residues. V lost 1 base to trimming and J lost 8 bases, with 17 bases between them. CDR3 sequence: CASSLEWPPARGYTF. The CDR3, as DNA: TGTGCCAGCAGCTTAGAATGGCCCCCTGCGCGGGGCTACACCTTC.

The V gene is TRBV19, the J gene TRBJ2-1; TRBD1 matches 9 bases. Germline V lookup: CDR1 LNHDA, CDR2 SQIVND (reference sequence). With V trimmed by 5 bases and J by 3 bases, 2 bases remained unmatched. The CDR3 consists of 14 residues. CDR3 sequence (DNA): TGTGCCAGTAGTCGGGACAGGGACTACAATGAGCAGTTCTTC. Amino acids: CASSRDRDYNEQFF.

The J gene is TRBJ2-1, the V gene TRBV5-6; D ambiguous. There are 14 residues in the CDR3. Trimming pared 0 bases from V and 7 bases from J, leaving 11 bases between. CDR1 SGHDT and CDR2 YYEEEE come from the germline V gene. Here the CDR3 DNA reads TGTGCCAGCAGCTTGGTTGGCCTAAGGAATGAGCAGTTCTTC. It encodes CASSLVGLRNEQFF.